Listed here are 8 T cell receptor beta chains from one sample, sequenced in a study of Graves' ophthalmopathy and Graves' hyperthyroidism. Amplification from RNA transcripts yielded the TCR beta CDR3 regions. RT-PCR was first run with HTBI primers, then multiplex PCR in a second round. Using its own MiXCR run on the multiplex PCR reads, TCRdb lists one record per CDR3 protein. Here the sample spans under 250,000 distinct CDR3 sequences, 20% to 25% being singletons. The sample was peripheral blood. These receptor sequences come from a woman in her 50s with Graves' ophthalmopathy.

This clonotype was observed at least ten times. The chain employs TRBV7-3 and TRBJ1-1; D gene uncertain. This CDR3 region has 14 residues. Between the trimmed V and J ends, which lost 5 bases and 6 bases, there was a span of 16 bases. Germline values: CDR1 SGHTA, CDR2 FQGTGA. In DNA, the CDR3 is TGTGCCAGCAGCCTAGACCGACCTGGGGCTGAAGCTTTCTTT. Protein product: CASSLDRPGAEAFF. The complete variable domain, with remaining parts taken from reference TRBV7-3 and TRBJ1-1, reads GAGVSQTPSNKVTEKGKYVELRCDPISGHTALYWYRQSLGQGPEFLIYFQGTGAADDSGLPNDRFFAVRPEGSVSTLKIQRTERGDSAVYLCASSLDRPGAEAFFGQGTRLTVV.

The V and J genes are TRBV27 and TRBJ1-5, with a possible D match to TRBD1 (5 bases). CDR3 length: 14 residues. The germline V gene has CDR1 MNHEY and CDR2 SMNVEV (reference sequence). The V gene lost 5 bases and the J gene lost 2 bases, with 10 bases spanning the gap. CDR3 sequence (DNA): TGTGCCAGCAGTAGATTGACAGGCAATCAGCCCCAGCATTTT. As protein: CASSRLTGNQPQHF.

This clonotype was recorded many times. The chain has TRBV6-1 and TRBJ2-3, with D perhaps TRBD2 (5 bases). The germline V gene encodes CDR1 MNHNS and CDR2 SASEGT. The V end lost 0 bases, the J end lost 3 bases, and 10 bases lay between the germline ends. There are 15 residues in the CDR3. CDR3 bases: TGTGCCAGCAGTGAAGCGTTTCCGGGAACAGATACGCAGTATTTT. Translated: CASSEAFPGTDTQYF.

The rearrangement uses TRBV7-2 and TRBJ1-5; TRBD1 aligns across 7 bases. CDR3 size: 15 residues. Germline assignment: CDR1 SGHTA and CDR2 FQGNSA. V gave up 5 bases and J gave up 4 bases; unmatched junction bases: 8. CDR3 nucleotides: TGTGCCAGCAGCCTTCAAGGGACAGAAAATCAGCCCCAGCATTTT. Its translation: CASSLQGTENQPQHF.

The V and J genes are TRBV7-9 and TRBJ2-7; D is possibly TRBD1 or TRBD2 (5 bases each). The ends were cut back, 4 bases at V and 3 bases at J, with 13 bases in the middle. Germline V gene data show CDR1 as SEHNR and CDR2 as FQNEAQ (reference sequence). The CDR3 runs to 14 residues. This chain's CDR3 is CASSSSWDGYEQYF. The CDR3 DNA sequence: TGTGCCAGCAGCTCCTCATGGGACGGCTACGAGCAGTACTTC.

This clonotype was recorded many times. The J gene is TRBJ2-7, the V gene TRBV19, with a possible D match to TRBD2 (6 bases). Trimming left V 7 bases short and J 2 bases short, with 15 bases between. Germline assignment: CDR1 LNHDA and CDR2 SQIVND (reference sequence). The CDR3 length is 14 residues. The CDR3 loop reads CASNDPTRTYEQYF. The CDR3 coding sequence is TGTGCCAGTAACGACCCGACTAGAACCTACGAGCAGTACTTC.

The rearrangement uses TRBV5-1 and TRBJ2-5; TRBD2 matches 8 bases. The CDR3 consists of 16 residues. Germline loops: CDR1 SGHRS, CDR2 YFSETQ. Trimming cost V 0 bases and J 2 bases; bases outside gene matches: 6. The CDR3 protein is CASSLAPGRGQETQYF. CDR3 bases: TGCGCCAGCAGCTTGGCCCCCGGGAGGGGACAAGAGACCCAGTACTTC.

This clonotype occurred once. The chain combines TRBV7-2 with TRBJ2-5; D not resolved. Trimming stripped 5 bases from V and 5 bases from J, with 21 bases between. The CDR3 extends over 16 amino acids. Germline CDR1 is SGHTA and CDR2 is FQGNSA. The CDR3 spells CASSRQARRVGETQYF. Written as DNA, the CDR3 is TGTGCCAGCAGCCGGCAGGCCCGACGGGTGGGGGAGACCCAGTACTTC.